The clone carrying this TCR beta chain occurred many times. As yet, its antigen is unknown. Axillary draining lymph nodes of breast cancer patients supplied the node samples. The sample belongs to a study of breast tumors, draining lymph nodes, adjacent tissues. TCRdb reprocessed the multiplex PCR reads via MiXCR and lists one record per CDR3 protein. Here the sample spans under 110,000 distinct CDR3 sequences, about 31% being singletons. General study findings and limits: Luminal-like breast cancer showed significantly greater tumor-nontumor repertoire similarity than basal-like breast cancer did. Tumors had less TCR diversity than lymph nodes, more than nontumor tissue. Findings are consistent with lymph node origin and intratumoral expansion of most tumor T cells.

The germline V gene encodes CDR1 SGHNT and CDR2 YENEEA. V lost 8 bases to trimming and J lost 4 bases, with 8 bases between them. The CDR3 is 12 residues long. The TCR originated in a female donor with breast cancer. Some clones in this sample may be carry-over from other donors' samples. Sequencing input: axillary lymph node tissue. The chain employs TRBV11-3 and TRBJ2-2; maybe TRBD2 (5 bases). CDR3 coding DNA: TGTGCCAGCTCAGGACTCACCGGGGAGCTGTTTTTT. It translates to CASSGLTGELFF.